A selection of T cell receptor beta chains follows, all from one sample in a study of T cells after yellow fever vaccination. TCRdb reprocessed the 5' RACE reads with MiXCR, giving one entry per CDR3 protein. Counted here are around 350,000 distinct CDR3 sequences, approximately 10% occurring once; the ten biggest clones make up more than 15%. The sequences come from PBMCs, collected on the day of the first yellow fever vaccination. These receptors all come from a man aged 18 to 29 who received the YFV17D yellow fever vaccine. Each CDR3 is given with its conserved first and last residue. Each record gives: J gene, V gene, CDR3 length, clone size, D gene, CDR3 DNA, CDR3 protein. The D gene is left open where the match is weak. Not every row has a clone size; where given, it reads once, few, many or a size class.

TRBJ2-3	TRBV7-9	14	few	.	TGTGCCAGCAGCTTAGTTGTGACCACAGATACGCAGTATTTT	CASSLVVTTDTQYF
TRBJ1-2	TRBV7-2	14	few	TRBD1	TGTGCCAGCAGCTCGGGACAGGGGGCGGGTGGCTACACCTTC	CASSSGQGAGGYTF
TRBJ2-1	TRBV7-2	13	.	.	TGTGCCAGCAGCTTAGGAAATAACAATGAGCAGTTCTTC	CASSLGNNNEQFF
TRBJ2-7	TRBV7-2	15	.	.	TGTGCCAGCAGTCCCACGAGAGCGGGCACTTACGAGCAGTACTTC	CASSPTRAGTYEQYF
TRBJ2-5	TRBV20-1	12	few	.	TGCAGTGCTACCAGGGGACCAGAGACCCAGTACTTC	CSATRGPETQYF
TRBJ1-4	TRBV20-1	13	many	.	TGCAGTGCCCGGGGGGGTCCTAATGAAAAACTGTTTTTT	CSARGGPNEKLFF
TRBJ2-7	TRBV18	14	.	TRBD1	TGTGCCAGCTCACCGAACAGGGGGCTAGAAGAGCAGTACTTC	CASSPNRGLEEQYF
TRBJ1-3	TRBV28	14	few	.	TGTGCCAGCAGTACGGTTTGGGCTGGAAACACCATATATTTT	CASSTVWAGNTIYF
TRBJ2-2	TRBV27	16	.	.	TGTGCCAGCATGCCCGGATGGGGGAGGAACACCGGGGAGCTGTTTTTT	CASMPGWGRNTGELFF
TRBJ1-2	TRBV10-3	11	.	TRBD1	TGTGCCATCACAGAGGGGGCCGGCTACACCTTC	CAITEGAGYTF
TRBJ2-1	TRBV28	15	few	TRBD1	TGTGCCAGCACCAATCACGGGACAGGGGAGAATGAGCAGTTCTTC	CASTNHGTGENEQFF
TRBJ2-3	TRBV5-1	17	.	TRBD2	TGCGCCAGCAGCTTGGCTCCGACTAGCGGGGGCACAGATACGCAGTATTTT	CASSLAPTSGGTDTQYF
TRBJ1-1	TRBV6-1	13	few	.	TGTGCCAGCAGTGAAGGGGGTGGGACTGAAGCTTTCTTT	CASSEGGGTEAFF
TRBJ1-2	TRBV7-9	13	.	.	TGTGCCAGCAGCTTATCAGGGTTCAATGGCTACACCTTC	CASSLSGFNGYTF
TRBJ2-1	TRBV7-2	11	many	.	TGTGCCAGCAGCCCTCGATTGAGGCAGTTCTTC	CASSPRLRQFF
TRBJ1-5	TRBV12-3/TRBV12-4	14	few	TRBD1	TGTGCCAGCAGATATCAGGGGGGTGGGCAGCCCCAGCATTTT	CASRYQGGGQPQHF
TRBJ2-7	TRBV15	14	.	.	TGTGCCACCAGCAGAGACAGGAGCTCCTACGAGCAGTACTTC	CATSRDRSSYEQYF
TRBJ2-5	TRBV12-3/TRBV12-4	11	medium-sized	.	TGTGCCAGCAGCTTAGGGGAGACCCAGTACTTC	CASSLGETQYF